The 21 T cell receptor beta chains listed next were all sequenced from one sample in a study of blood T cell repertoires in COVID-19. TCRdb keeps only in-frame clones here, not all; method: immunoSEQ multiplex PCR. Here the sample spans tens of thousands of clones, roughly 84% being singletons. Sequenced material: peripheral blood. The source is a human donor in a cohort sampled during active COVID-19. The donor label of this sample is uncertain.

The chain has TRBV7-9 and TRBJ2-7; TRBD1 matches at 10 bases. This CDR3 comprises 16 residues. CDR1 and CDR2 (germline): SEHNR, FQNEAQ (reference sequence). With 5 bases clipped from V and 0 bases from J, the junction kept 7 bases outside the gene matches. The CDR3 DNA reads as TGTGCCAGCAGCCCATGGGACAGGGGCAGCTCCTACGAGCAGTACTTC. Amino acids: CASSPWDRGSSYEQYF.

The J gene is TRBJ2-3, the V gene TRBV5-1; D might be TRBD2 (6 bases). This CDR3 has 13 residues. Deletions cut 3 bases from V and 5 bases from J, with 10 bases between. CDR1 is SGHRS and CDR2 is YFSETQ in the germline V gene. The CDR3 DNA reads as TGCGCCAGCAGCTCTACTAGCTTAGATACGCAGTATTTT. Translation gives CASSSTSLDTQYF.

This clone was seen a single time. The genes are TRBV3-1 (or the pseudogene TRBV3-2) and TRBJ1-1; D gene uncertain. V lost 1 base to trimming and J lost 3 bases, with 9 bases between them. CDR1 is LGHDT and CDR2 is YNNKEL in the germline V gene (reference sequence). There are 14 residues in the CDR3. CDR3 loop: CASSQVWGDTEAFF. The CDR3 DNA is TGTGCCAGCAGCCAAGTTTGGGGAGACACTGAAGCTTTCTTT.

This chain links TRBV13 with TRBJ2-1; D is perhaps TRBD2 (5 bases). The V end lost 6 bases, the J end lost 8 bases, and 17 bases lay between the germline ends. Germline V CDR1 and CDR2: PRHDT, FYEKMQ (reference sequence). This CDR3 has 14 residues. CDR3 loop: CASSDGIRVYEQFF. The CDR3 DNA is TGTGCCAGCAGTGACGGGATTCGAGTTTATGAGCAGTTCTTC.

The rearrangement joins TRBV6-1 to TRBJ1-2; no clear D gene. CDR3 length equals 15 residues. The V gene lost 5 bases and the J gene lost 4 bases, with 17 bases spanning the gap. Looked up from germline, CDR1 is MNHNS and CDR2 is SASEGT. The CDR3 sequence: CASSFAIGSGYGYTF. In DNA, the CDR3 is TGTGCCAGCAGTTTTGCAATAGGGAGTGGCTATGGCTACACCTTC.

The chain employs TRBV7-2 and TRBJ2-7; D uncertain. V was pared by 5 bases and J by 2 bases, with 10 bases between. Germline CDR1 is SGHTA and CDR2 is FQGNSA. CDR3 size: 13 residues. The CDR3 DNA is TGTGCCAGCAGCCCAAGTTCGGCCTACGAGCAGTACTTC. Its translation is CASSPSSAYEQYF.

The V and J genes are TRBV19 and TRBJ2-2; a weak D match, TRBD1 (6 bases). The V end lost 6 bases, the J end lost 1 base, and 12 bases lay between the germline ends. The CDR3 sequence is 15 residues long. Per germline, CDR1 LNHDA and CDR2 SQIVND (reference sequence). CDR3 in amino acids: CASRAGTKNTGELFF. The CDR3 DNA follows: TGTGCCAGTAGGGCCGGGACAAAGAACACCGGGGAGCTGTTTTTT. The variable domain in full, completed from reference TRBV19 and TRBJ2-2, reads DGGITQSPKYLFRKEGQNVTLSCEQNLNHDAMYWYRQDPGQGLRLIYYSQIVNDFQKGDIAEGYSVSREKKESFPLTVTSAQKNPTAFYLCASRAGTKNTGELFFGEGSRLTVL.

The CDR3 nucleotides are TGTGCCAGCAGCTTATTGGGCAGGGGGCTCGGCACTGAAGCTTTCTTT. This encodes CASSLLGRGLGTEAFF. The J gene is TRBJ1-1, the V gene TRBV7-3; 8 bases are a match to TRBD1. V lost 2 bases to trimming and J lost 4 bases; unmatched junction nucleotides: 9. The CDR3 is made up of 16 amino acids. Germline V CDR1 and CDR2: SGHTA, FQGTGA.

The rearrangement uses TRBV4-1 and TRBJ2-3; D not resolved. The CDR3 totals 16 residues. Germline V gene data show CDR1 as MGHRA and CDR2 as YSYEKL. Trimming left V 4 bases short and J 4 bases short, with 18 bases between. CDR3 coding DNA: TGCGCCAGCAGCCTCACAGAAACGATCGTCCCAGATACGCAGTATTTT. Translation gives CASSLTETIVPDTQYF.

DNA of the CDR3: TGTGCCACCCGACCTGAGACTGCTCAGGGTATCTTTGAGCAGTTCTTC. Its protein product is CATRPETAQGIFEQFF. The chain employs TRBV15 and TRBJ2-1; maybe TRBD1 (5 bases). The CDR3 runs 16 residues. Germline CDR1 reads LNHNV; CDR2 reads YYDKDF (reference sequence). V lost 8 bases and J lost 9, with 26 bases in between.

This clone was recorded a few times. The chain couples TRBV9 to TRBJ2-7, with 7 bases aligning to TRBD2. The CDR3 is 13 amino acids. The J segment lost 2 bases and the V segment lost 3 bases, leaving 2 bases of the junction unmatched. CDR1 is SGDLS and CDR2 is YYNGEE in the germline V gene. CDR3 DNA sequence: TGTGCCAGCAGCGCTGGACTAGCCTACGAGCAGTACTTC. Protein product: CASSAGLAYEQYF. Combining the CDR3 with reference TRBV9 and TRBJ2-7 gives the whole variable domain DSGVTQTPKHLITATGQRVTLRCSPRSGDLSVYWYQQSLDQGLQFLIQYYNGEERAKGNILERFSAQQFPDLHSELNLSSLELGDSALYFCASSAGLAYEQYFGPGTRLTVT.

The chain employs TRBV6-2 or TRBV6-3 and TRBJ2-7; 7 bases agree with TRBD1. V lost 2 bases and J lost 7; bases outside the gene matches: 8. Germline V lookup: CDR1 MNHEY, CDR2 SVGEGT. This CDR3 has 14 residues. This CDR3 is CASSYRQGSKEQYF. CDR3 sequence (DNA): TGTGCCAGCAGTTACCGACAGGGCTCTAAAGAGCAGTACTTC.

The CDR3 loop is CASRPSYRDSYEQYF. The CDR3 DNA reads TGTGCCAGCAGACCAAGTTACAGGGACTCCTACGAGCAGTACTTC. The chain employs TRBV6-5 and TRBJ2-7; D possibly corresponds to TRBD1 (6 bases). Germline CDR1 reads MNHEY; CDR2 reads SVGAGI. The CDR3 spans 15 residues. Deletions cut 6 bases from V and 0 bases from J, with 15 bases between.

The chain recombines TRBV20-1 with TRBJ2-3; no clear D. In germline, CDR1 is DFQATT, CDR2 SNEGSKA (reference sequence). CDR3 length equals 17 residues. Between the trimmed V and J ends, which lost 3 bases and 6 bases, there was a span of 25 bases. The CDR3 sequence is CSASVDPVTSRSDTQYF. CDR3 coding DNA: TGCAGTGCTAGTGTCGACCCGGTCACATCGAGGTCTGATACGCAGTATTTT.

This clone occurred once. The V gene is TRBV7-3, the J gene TRBJ1-2; 9 nucleotides agree with TRBD1. This CDR3 contains 13 residues. Germline V gives CDR1 SGHTA, CDR2 FQGTGA. V shed 4 bases and J 7 bases; nucleotides not matched to a gene: 4. CDR3 DNA: TGTGCCAGCAGCTCTATGACAGGGGGTGGCTACACCTTC. The encoded protein is CASSSMTGGGYTF.

The chain joins TRBV3-1 (or the pseudogene TRBV3-2) to TRBJ2-1, with D perhaps TRBD2 (6 bases). The CDR3 is 16 residues long. Germline assignment: CDR1 LGHDT and CDR2 YNNKEL (reference sequence). The V end lost 0 bases, the J end lost 4 bases, and 13 bases lay between the germline ends. CDR3 protein: CASSQEPSARYNEQFF. For the CDR3, the DNA is TGTGCCAGCAGCCAAGAGCCTAGCGCCCGATACAATGAGCAGTTCTTC.

The V gene is TRBV19, the J gene TRBJ1-2; 8 positions match TRBD1. This CDR3 has 13 amino acids. V lost 6 bases to trimming and J lost 1 base; unmatched junction nucleotides: 1. CDR1 is LNHDA and CDR2 is SQIVND in the germline V gene (reference sequence). CDR3 bases: TGTGCCAGTAGCGGACAGGGTAACTATGGCTACACCTTC. Encoded protein: CASSGQGNYGYTF.

The chain joins TRBV10-3 to TRBJ1-1; maybe TRBD1 (5 bases). The length of the CDR3 is 15 residues. Trimming took 0 bases from V and 4 from J, leaving 12 bases between them. In germline, CDR1 is ENHRY, CDR2 SYGVKD. CDR3 nucleotides: TGTGCCATCAGTGAGTCGGGGGGAGGTGGCACTGAAGCTTTCTTT. Amino acids: CAISESGGGGTEAFF.

The chain uses TRBV4-1 and TRBJ1-2; weak D call: TRBD1 (5 bases). V was clipped by 0 bases and J by 2 bases, with 10 bases between them. This CDR3 region has 15 residues. The germline gives CDR1 MGHRA, CDR2 YSYEKL. CDR3 coding DNA: TGCGCCAGCAGCCAAGAAGGGGTCGGCAACTATGGCTACACCTTC. Encoded protein: CASSQEGVGNYGYTF.

This clone was found a few times. A junction end diverges from the germline sequence, so it may reflect a read error. The rearrangement uses TRBV7-2 and TRBJ2-7; TRBD1 might be the D (5 bases). The CDR3 consists of 12 residues. The germline V gene encodes CDR1 SGHTA and CDR2 FQGNSA. The CDR3 DNA follows: TGTGCCAGCAGCTTAGAGGGGCAGGGATCGGACTTC. This sequence encodes CASSLEGQGSDF.

The rearrangement joins TRBV28 to TRBJ2-1; possibly TRBD1 for D (6 bases). Looked up from germline, CDR1 is MDHEN and CDR2 is SYDVKM. This CDR3 comprises 15 residues. V lost 2 bases and J lost 4, with 12 bases in between. As DNA, the CDR3 is TGTGCCAGCAGTTTACCACAGGGTTTGTACAATGAGCAGTTCTTC. Translated, it gives CASSLPQGLYNEQFF.